The 30 T cell receptor beta chains reported below all come from one sample, sequenced in a study of cytomegalovirus exposure and HLA in healthy donors. This PCR relied on a set of 60 Vbeta primers and 13 Jbeta primers. Profiling relied on immunoSEQ multiplex PCR, and the TCRdb table lists in-frame clones only, not all of them. The data hold 110,000 to 150,000 clones, with about 78% observed a single time. The sequenced sample consisted of PBMCs. The receptors derive from a man aged 40-55 years in good health and CMV-seropositive.

This chain links TRBV7-6 with TRBJ1-1; 7 positions match TRBD1. V lost 4 bases, J lost 1 base, and 9 bases stayed unmatched. This CDR3 region has 16 residues. Germline V gene sequence: CDR1 SGHVS, CDR2 FNYEAQ. The CDR3 loop reads CASSYDRERGNTEAFF. The CDR3 DNA reads TGTGCCAGCAGCTACGACAGGGAAAGAGGGAACACTGAAGCTTTCTTT.

The V call is TRBV5-1, the J call TRBJ2-7, with 10 bases fitting TRBD1. The CDR3 extends over 20 amino acids. J lost 0 bases, V lost 1 base, and 16 bases had no gene match. Germline V gives CDR1 SGHRS, CDR2 YFSETQ. CDR3 residues: CASSLRPSVTGQGFSYEQYF. The CDR3 DNA follows: TGCGCCAGCAGCTTGCGCCCTTCAGTCACGGGACAGGGGTTCTCCTACGAGCAGTACTTC.

This chain connects TRBV19 to TRBJ2-3; a possible D gene is TRBD2 (5 bases). The V end lost 5 bases, the J end lost 4 bases, and 10 bases lay between the germline ends. The CDR3 covers 13 residues. From germline, CDR1 is LNHDA and CDR2 SQIVND (reference sequence). The CDR3 loop reads CASSWELADTQYF. The CDR3 DNA sequence: TGTGCCAGTAGTTGGGAGCTGGCAGATACGCAGTATTTT. The full variable domain, in which reference TRBV19 and TRBJ2-3 provide the parts outside the CDR3, is DGGITQSPKYLFRKEGQNVTLSCEQNLNHDAMYWYRQDPGQGLRLIYYSQIVNDFQKGDIAEGYSVSREKKESFPLTVTSAQKNPTAFYLCASSWELADTQYFGPGTRLTVL.

The genes are TRBV6-1 and TRBJ1-1, with 8 bases lining up with TRBD1. V shed 6 bases and J 4 bases; nucleotides not matched to a gene: 4. Germline CDR1 MNHNS, CDR2 SASEGT. CDR3 size: 13 residues. Here the CDR3 reads CASSVGTGTEAFF. CDR3 in DNA: TGTGCCAGCAGCGTCGGGACAGGCACTGAAGCTTTCTTT.

The chain recombines TRBV5-1 with TRBJ1-5, with 7 positions matching TRBD1. The CDR3 consists of 15 residues. The trim removed 1 base at V and 6 bases at J, leaving 7 bases unmatched. Germline values: CDR1 SGHRS, CDR2 YFSETQ. CDR3 in amino acids: CASSLTGEKVQPQHF. CDR3 bases: TGCGCCAGCAGCTTGACAGGGGAAAAGGTTCAGCCCCAGCATTTT.

The chain combines TRBV7-9 with TRBJ1-2; the D gene is possibly TRBD1 (6 bases). Germline V gives CDR1 SEHNR, CDR2 FQNEAQ (reference sequence). Trimming left V 5 bases short and J 4 bases short, with 8 bases between. There are 12 residues in the CDR3. As DNA, the CDR3 is TGTGCCAGCAGCCCGGACAGCTATGGCTACACCTTC. Translating gives CASSPDSYGYTF.

Notes on this clone: The junction shows a germline mismatch at one end, possibly a read error. This chain links TRBV19 with TRBJ2-7; the match to TRBD2 covers 11 bases. CDR3 length equals 15 residues. Germline V lookup: CDR1 LNHDA, CDR2 SQIVND (reference sequence). The CDR3, as DNA: TGTGCCAGTAGCATAGCGGGAGGGCCCAGCTACGAGCAGTACTTC. This gives the protein CASSIAGGPSYEQYF.

The chain has TRBV18 and TRBJ1-1; tentatively, D is TRBD1 (5 bases). The germline CDR1 and CDR2 sequences are KGHSH and LQKENI. This CDR3 has 13 amino acids. The ends were cut back, 2 bases at V and 2 bases at J, with 6 bases in the middle. CDR3 region: CASSPTGNTEAFF. CDR3 sequence (DNA): TGTGCCAGCTCACCAACAGGCAACACTGAAGCTTTCTTT.

This chain joins TRBV7-9 and TRBJ2-3; perhaps TRBD2 as D (7 bases). Germline V gene sequence: CDR1 SEHNR, CDR2 FQNEAQ (reference sequence). V lost 3 bases and J 0 bases, leaving 16 bases between the germline ends. The CDR3 has 17 amino acids. The CDR3 coding sequence is TGTGCCAGCAGCTTTAGGGGGGGACTTCCGAGCACAGATACGCAGTATTTT. Protein sequence: CASSFRGGLPSTDTQYF.

The rearrangement joins TRBV2 to TRBJ2-1; maybe TRBD1 (5 bases). Deletions cut 8 bases from V and 10 bases from J, with 15 bases between. CDR1 SNHLY and CDR2 FYNNEI come from the germline V gene. The CDR3 runs to 12 residues. CDR3 sequence reads: CASDRESPEQFF. In DNA, the CDR3 is TGTGCCAGCGACAGAGAGAGCCCCGAGCAGTTCTTC.

The CDR3 coding sequence is TGTGCCAGTAGTCCAGAACCGGGACAGGGTAGTCAGCCCCAGCATTTT. This codes for CASSPEPGQGSQPQHF. The J gene is TRBJ1-5, the V gene TRBV19; TRBD1 aligns across 9 bases. With V trimmed by 5 bases and J by 6 bases, 11 bases remained unmatched. The germline gives CDR1 LNHDA, CDR2 SQIVND (reference sequence). CDR3 length equals 16 residues. The complete variable domain, with remaining parts taken from reference TRBV19 and TRBJ1-5, reads DGGITQSPKYLFRKEGQNVTLSCEQNLNHDAMYWYRQDPGQGLRLIYYSQIVNDFQKGDIAEGYSVSREKKESFPLTVTSAQKNPTAFYLCASSPEPGQGSQPQHFGDGTRLSIL.

The J gene is TRBJ2-5, the V gene TRBV28; weak D call: TRBD1 (6 bases). V lost 1 base, J lost 4 bases, and 7 bases lay in between. The CDR3 runs to 13 residues. The germline gives CDR1 MDHEN, CDR2 SYDVKM. The CDR3 DNA reads as TGTGCCAGCAGTTTATCCAGGGGAGAGACCCAGTACTTC. Translating it yields CASSLSRGETQYF.

The chain has TRBV10-3 and TRBJ2-1; a possible D gene is TRBD2 (5 bases). The germline V gene encodes CDR1 ENHRY and CDR2 SYGVKD. CDR3 length equals 15 residues. V lost 6 bases and J lost 6, with 18 bases in between. CDR3 residues: CAIRAPSSGINEQFF. In DNA, the CDR3 is TGTGCCATCAGGGCTCCTAGCAGTGGTATCAATGAGCAGTTCTTC.

The chain carries TRBV6-1 and TRBJ2-7; D unresolved. The germline gives CDR1 MNHNS, CDR2 SASEGT. V was clipped by 5 bases and J by 0 bases, with 8 bases between them. The CDR3 totals 13 residues. CDR3 residues: CASSPPYSYEQYF. The CDR3 nucleotides read TGTGCCAGCAGTCCTCCGTACTCCTACGAGCAGTACTTC.

The chain uses TRBV11-3 and TRBJ1-2, with 7 bases that match TRBD1. The V and J ends lost 5 bases and 8 bases, in that order; junction bases with no gene match: 5. The CDR3 sequence is 12 residues long. Germline values: CDR1 SGHNT, CDR2 YENEEA. The CDR3 sequence: CASSPTGWGYTF. The CDR3 nucleotides read TGTGCCAGCAGCCCGACAGGGTGGGGCTACACCTTC.

The V and J genes are TRBV27 and TRBJ1-5; possibly TRBD1 for D (5 bases). The germline V gene has CDR1 MNHEY and CDR2 SMNVEV (reference sequence). The CDR3 runs 17 residues. V dropped 6 bases and J dropped 2 bases, with 20 bases sitting between them. The DNA of the CDR3 is TGTGCCAGCAGCCATTCGTGGGGGGGTCGGGGCAATCAGCCCCAGCATTTT. Translated, it gives CASSHSWGGRGNQPQHF.

This clone was picked up a small number of times. This chain connects TRBV6-6 to TRBJ1-1; D unclear. Germline CDR1 reads MNHNY; CDR2 reads SVGAGI (reference sequence). V dropped 6 bases and J dropped 5 bases, with 16 bases sitting between them. This CDR3 region has 14 residues. The CDR3 coding sequence is TGTGCCAGCAGAGAAAGACCCCGGGGAACTGAAGCTTTCTTT. This sequence encodes CASRERPRGTEAFF.

The CDR3 DNA is TGTGCCAGCAGTAGATCCGGGACACACGAGACCCAGTACTTC. Protein: CASSRSGTHETQYF. The rearrangement links TRBV6-5 to TRBJ2-5; perhaps TRBD1 as D (6 bases). The CDR3 has 14 residues. Germline loops: CDR1 MNHEY, CDR2 SVGAGI. Trimming cost V 5 bases and J 5 bases, with 15 bases left between them.

Concerning this clone itself: At one of its ends the junction is not consistent with the germline gene, which may arise from a read error. In the same sample, other DNA sequences code for this CDR3. The V call is TRBV9, the J call TRBJ1-1, with 7 bases lining up with TRBD1. The germline V gene encodes CDR1 SGDLS and CDR2 YYNGEE. The CDR3 runs 15 residues. The CDR3 sequence is CASSPRDRVNTEAFF. The CDR3 region has the DNA TGTGCCAGCAGCCCCAGAGACAGGGTGAACACTGAGGCTTTCTTT. The complete variable domain, with remaining parts taken from reference TRBV9 and TRBJ1-1, reads DSGVTQTPKHLITATGQRVTLRCSPRSGDLSVYWYQQSLDQGLQFLIQYYNGEERAKGNILERFSAQQFPDLHSELNLSSLELGDSALYFCASSPRDRVNTEAFFGQGTRLTVV.

The chain has TRBV5-1 and TRBJ1-4; a possible D gene is TRBD1 (5 bases). This CDR3 has 14 amino acids. Germline-derived CDR1 and CDR2 are SGHRS and YFSETQ. Trimming took 3 bases from V and 6 from J, leaving 12 bases between them. CDR3 in DNA: TGCGCCAGCAGCTCGAGGGGAGGGGATGAAAAACTGTTTTTT. This gives the protein CASSSRGGDEKLFF.

The chain is built from TRBV2 and TRBJ2-7; 10 bases fit TRBD2. J gave up 3 bases and V 6 bases, and 2 bases lay outside the gene matches. The germline V gene encodes CDR1 SNHLY and CDR2 FYNNEI. The CDR3 is made up of 13 amino acids. CDR3 sequence reads: CASRRTSGYEQYF. CDR3 bases: TGTGCCAGCAGAAGGACTAGCGGCTACGAGCAGTACTTC.

CDR3 sequence reads: CASSLDPGFRTEAFF. CDR3 sequence (DNA): TGTGCCAGCAGCTTAGATCCAGGGTTTCGCACTGAAGCTTTCTTT. The J gene is TRBJ1-1, the V gene TRBV11-2; possible D gene TRBD1, 5 bases. V was trimmed by 0 bases and J by 4 bases, leaving 12 bases between them. CDR1 SGHAT and CDR2 FQNNGV come from the germline V gene. The CDR3 sequence is 15 residues long. Full variable domain (missing parts from reference TRBV11-2 and TRBJ1-1): EAGVAQSPRYKIIEKRQSVAFWCNPISGHATLYWYQQILGQGPKLLIQFQNNGVVDDSQLPKDRFSAERLKGVDSTLKIQPAKLEDSAVYLCASSLDPGFRTEAFFGQGTRLTVV.

This clone was picked up one time. The V call is TRBV6-5, the J call TRBJ2-7, with D possibly TRBD1 on 5 matching bases. The germline V gene encodes CDR1 MNHEY and CDR2 SVGAGI. With 3 bases removed from V and 5 bases from J, the gap between germline ends came to 11 bases. The CDR3 is 13 amino acids. CDR3 region: CASSYVGRDEQYF. The CDR3 DNA reads as TGTGCCAGCAGTTATGTAGGCAGGGACGAGCAGTACTTC.

The gene calls are TRBV5-6 and TRBJ2-5; 10 nucleotides align to TRBD1. This CDR3 region has 13 residues. Per germline, CDR1 SGHDT and CDR2 YYEEEE. Trimming at V came to 5 bases and at J to 8 bases, leaving 6 bases not matched to a gene. CDR3 loop: CASSSTGGLTQYF. CDR3 bases: TGTGCCAGCAGTTCGACAGGGGGCTTAACCCAGTACTTC.

The chain carries TRBV7-2 and TRBJ2-7; 9 bases align to TRBD1. The CDR3 spans 15 residues. Unmatched junction bases numbered 6, after V lost 1 base and J lost 5 bases. Germline CDR1 is SGHTA and CDR2 is FQGNSA. The CDR3 loop reads CASSLVGTGPDEQYF. Here the CDR3 DNA reads TGTGCCAGCAGCTTAGTGGGGACAGGGCCCGACGAGCAGTACTTC.

V usage is TRBV18 and J usage is TRBJ2-3; 10 bases are a match to TRBD1. The CDR3 extends over 14 amino acids. After removal of 5 bases from V and 4 bases from J, the junction contained 3 bases not matched to a gene. Germline lookup yields CDR1 KGHSH and CDR2 LQKENI. CDR3 bases: TGTGCCAGCTCATCGGGACAGGGGCCAGATACGCAGTATTTT. It codes for CASSSGQGPDTQYF.

V usage is TRBV27 and J usage is TRBJ2-7; 8 positions agree with TRBD2. The CDR3 loop spans 13 amino acids. V dropped 6 bases and J dropped 6; count of bases not matched to a gene: 7. Germline V gene data show CDR1 as MNHEY and CDR2 as SMNVEV (reference sequence). CDR3 loop: CASSSGGGLEQYF. In nucleotides, the CDR3 is TGTGCCAGCAGCTCCGGGGGGGGTCTCGAGCAGTACTTC.

The V and J genes are TRBV28 and TRBJ1-5, with 8 bases aligning to TRBD1. Germline-derived CDR1 and CDR2 are MDHEN and SYDVKM. V gave up 10 bases and J gave up 4 bases; unmatched junction bases: 9. This CDR3 comprises 14 residues. The CDR3 region is CAIQQGEMNQPQHF. The CDR3 DNA reads as TGTGCCATCCAACAGGGGGAAATGAATCAGCCCCAGCATTTT.

The genes are TRBV27 and TRBJ2-7; 11 bases line up with TRBD2. The germline V gene encodes CDR1 MNHEY and CDR2 SMNVEV (reference sequence). This CDR3 is built from 21 residues. The V gene end was trimmed by 6 bases and the J gene end by 7 bases; junction bases not matched to a gene: 29. CDR3 DNA: TGTGCCAGCAGCGGGCCAATCCAAAAAACTAGCGGGGGAACCACGTTTTGGGAGCAGTACTTC. Translated: CASSGPIQKTSGGTTFWEQYF.

The chain joins TRBV6-5 to TRBJ2-5, with D unresolved. The germline CDR1 and CDR2 sequences are MNHEY and SVGAGI. The germline V and J ends were trimmed by 1 base and 3 bases, with 9 bases remaining between them. This CDR3 contains 14 residues. The CDR3 DNA sequence: TGTGCCAGCAGTTACTTTCGGTACGAAGAGACCCAGTACTTC. Translating it yields CASSYFRYEETQYF.